This paragraph covers one T cell receptor beta chain sequence. What this receptor recognizes is not known. No qualities accompany the bases; no much larger clone lies one base away. The immunoSEQ Assay, a bias-controlled multiplex PCR, was used to amplify TCRbeta CDR3 regions from genomic DNA. The authors' pipeline ran thus. Within the assay, amplification of reference gene primers was used to estimate how many nucleated cells each sample contained. To quantify the absolute abundance of each unique TCRbeta CDR3 rearrangement, sequence reads were collapsed and filtered. For each sample, productive Simpson clonality was calculated as the square root of Simpson's diversity index across productive rearrangements. TCRdb carries this immuneACCESS record with in-frame sequences only. Its versions omit some clonotypes, under half of them owing to an unresolved V gene in the studies checked, with the rest unexplained. V, J and clone size are those of that table, while D and trimming were read from the DNA. The sample table holds tens of thousands of clones, of which around 80% were seen once. 1.2% of the sample is in the top ten clones.

V is cut back by 1 base and J by 1 base, with 3 bases in the junction unmatched. Based on the germline V gene, the CDR1 and CDR2 sequences are SGHRS and YFSETQ. The CDR3 measures 15 amino acids from cysteine to phenylalanine. CDR3 DNA only is kept here, 45 bases in frame from base 1. This sample stems from a study of blood T cell repertoires in COVID-19 (dated by TCRdb to about 2020). Concerning the study at large: Samples covering the acute and convalescent phases of COVID-19 were provided by collaborators in the United States, Italy and Spain. The material from the prospective study consisted of cDNA or gDNA derived from T cells, B-cell-depleted T cells, or PBMCs. Deeply sampled blood TCRbeta repertoires from subjects exposed to, actively infected with, or recovered from COVID-19 were included in the dataset. The repertoires were made available in a free public database intended to serve as a resource for research on the immune response to SARS-CoV-2. The samples were drawn from the first 160 participants of the ongoing ImmuneRACE study and from 1,254 subjects provided by 6 global collaborators. Sample metadata almost always included a de-identified subject ID, COVID-19 status, age in years and sex. Where available, HLA class I and class II types were obtained from metadata supplied by the sample provider rather than from assay-based typing. The research as a whole found: How much clinical and demographic metadata was included differed by source and by participant, and the metadata was provided uncurated.

Whole blood was collected in K2EDTA tubes by collaborating institutions according to the institutions' own protocols. For TCRbeta analysis, collaborators shipped samples in one of three forms: frozen whole blood, isolated PBMCs, or DNA extracted from either of those sample types. This TCR was recovered from a woman older than 75 with acute or convalescent COVID-19. The chain uses TRBV5-1 and TRBJ2-3, with 7 bases aligning to TRBD2. The source material was peripheral blood. The CDR3 loop reads CASSLLRGGTDTQYF. The bases are TGCGCCAGCAGCTTGCTCCGGGGGGGCACAGATACGCAGTATTTT.